The 14 T cell receptor beta chains given below trace back to one sample, sequenced in a study of identical twins. TCRdb reprocessed the 5' RACE reads via MiXCR and lists one record per CDR3 protein. The repertoire has hundreds of thousands of distinct CDR3 sequences, 21% of them found once; the top ten carry roughly 4%. The same sample was also used in a study of T cells expressing NK-cell markers.

The sample was PBMCs. The source is a woman aged 18-29 years in good health.

At least ten counts were recorded for this clonotype. The chain recombines TRBV12-3 or TRBV12-4 with TRBJ1-2; D gene ambiguous. CDR3 size: 11 residues. Trimming stripped 1 base from V and 8 bases from J, with 5 bases between. The CDR3 sequence is CASSLGWGYTF. The DNA of the CDR3 is TGTGCCAGCAGTTTAGGGTGGGGCTACACCTTC.

V gene TRBV20-1 combines with J gene TRBJ1-3; D is unclear. V gave up 6 bases and J gave up 0 bases, with 15 bases separating them. CDR3 length equals 15 residues. The germline CDR1 and CDR2 sequences are DFQATT and SNEGSKA (reference sequence). CDR3 amino acids: CSATKGPYSGNTIYF. The CDR3 DNA is TGCAGTGCGACTAAGGGTCCCTACTCTGGAAACACCATATATTTT.

The chain employs TRBV29-1 and TRBJ2-7, with D tentatively TRBD1 (5 bases). Per the germline V gene, CDR1 is SQVTM and CDR2 is ANQGSEA. Trimming took off 4 bases at V and 3 bases at J, with 19 bases between the two ends. The CDR3 is 15 residues long. As DNA, the CDR3 is TGCAGCGTTGCAGATGGGTTTCTGGGGCTCTACGAGCAGTACTTC. This sequence encodes CSVADGFLGLYEQYF.

This clonotype occurred a few times. V gene TRBV6-1 combines with J gene TRBJ1-1, with TRBD1 as a possible D gene (6 bases). Germline CDR1 is MNHNS and CDR2 is SASEGT. With 6 bases removed from V and 6 bases from J, the gap between germline ends came to 17 bases. This CDR3 contains 14 residues. The CDR3: CASRGDSRGAEAFF. The CDR3 DNA follows: TGTGCCAGCAGGGGTGACAGTAGGGGGGCTGAAGCTTTCTTT.

This sequence joins TRBV12-3 or TRBV12-4 and TRBJ2-1, with TRBD2 matching over 8 bases. Unmatched junction bases numbered 10, after V lost 0 bases and J lost 0 bases. This CDR3 is built from 19 residues. The CDR3 is CASSLAGASGSSSYNEQFF. The CDR3 DNA is TGTGCCAGCAGTTTAGCCGGGGCTAGCGGGTCTAGCTCCTACAATGAGCAGTTCTTC.

As to this clonotype: An end of the junction differs from the germline gene, which may be a read error. This rearrangement joins TRBV12-3 or TRBV12-4 to TRBJ2-5; D remains unclear. The CDR3 contains 14 residues. This CDR3 reads CASTLGVEQETQYF. DNA for the CDR3: TGTGCCAGCACTTTAGGAGTGGAACAAGAGACCCAGTACTTC.

This chain joins TRBV12-3 or TRBV12-4 and TRBJ1-2; no clear D. Between the trimmed V and J ends, which lost 2 bases and 8 bases, there was a span of 9 bases. This CDR3 has 12 amino acids. DNA of the CDR3: TGTGCCAGCAGTTTATACGGGCGCGGCTACACCTTC. Translation: CASSLYGRGYTF.

This chain links TRBV9 with TRBJ2-7; D remains ambiguous. The V end was cut by 4 bases, the J end by 5 bases, with 22 bases between. CDR3 length: 16 residues. Germline CDR1 SGDLS, CDR2 YYNGEE. This CDR3 is CASSPRRALRPHEQYF. The CDR3 bases are TGTGCCAGCAGCCCCCGCCGGGCCCTAAGGCCCCACGAGCAGTACTTC. Full variable domain (missing parts from reference TRBV9 and TRBJ2-7): DSGVTQTPKHLITATGQRVTLRCSPRSGDLSVYWYQQSLDQGLQFLIQYYNGEERAKGNILERFSAQQFPDLHSELNLSSLELGDSALYFCASSPRRALRPHEQYFGPGTRLTVT.

This clonotype rates as medium-sized. This chain links TRBV29-1 with TRBJ2-7, with 7 bases aligning to TRBD1. Germline CDR1 and CDR2: SQVTM and ANQGSEA. V gave up 3 bases and J gave up 1 base; unmatched junction bases: 3. The CDR3 runs 13 residues. Here the CDR3 reads CSVDGQDSYEQYF. The CDR3 DNA follows: TGCAGCGTTGACGGACAGGATTCCTACGAGCAGTACTTC.

The chain is built from TRBV12-3 or TRBV12-4 and TRBJ2-6, with no clear D. Trimming pared 1 base from V and 0 bases from J, leaving 10 bases between. CDR3 length equals 17 residues. The CDR3 nucleotides are TGTGCCAGCAGTTTAGGGACCGACCCCTCTGGGGCCAACGTCCTGACTTTC. Translated, it gives CASSLGTDPSGANVLTF.

This clonotype was seen at least ten times. The V call is TRBV5-6, the J call TRBJ2-1; tentatively, D is TRBD2 (7 bases). CDR1 is SGHDT, CDR2 YYEEEE, per germline. Trimming removed 2 bases from V and 9 bases from J, with 24 bases in between. The CDR3 has 17 amino acids. The CDR3 region is CASSLNRRSGTTGEQFF. Written as DNA, the CDR3 is TGTGCCAGCAGCTTAAACCGCCGGAGCGGGACAACGGGTGAGCAGTTCTTC.

This clonotype was observed a handful of times. V gene TRBV10-3 combines with J gene TRBJ1-5, with unresolved D. V lost 5 bases to trimming and J lost 2 bases, with 16 bases between them. Germline V gene sequence: CDR1 ENHRY, CDR2 SYGVKD. The CDR3 sequence is 16 residues long. This CDR3 reads CAISYRVSLGNQPQHF. The CDR3 bases are TGTGCCATCAGTTACCGGGTTTCGTTGGGCAATCAGCCCCAGCATTTT.

In this sample, this clonotype turned up a few times. The chain is built from TRBV9 and TRBJ1-3; 7 bases match TRBD1. The CDR3 covers 16 residues. The V gene's germline CDR1 is SGDLS and CDR2 YYNGEE. V gave up 4 bases and J gave up 0 bases; unmatched junction bases: 7. CDR3 sequence (DNA): TGTGCCAGCAGCAGTTACCAGGGGGTCTCTGGAAACACCATATATTTT. Amino acid sequence: CASSSYQGVSGNTIYF.

This clonotype was detected a few times. The V call is TRBV3-1, the J call TRBJ2-5; TRBD2 is a possible D gene (7 bases). In germline, CDR1 is LGHDT, CDR2 YNNKEL (reference sequence). Trimming took 1 base from V and 4 from J, leaving 10 bases between them. The CDR3 runs 14 residues. CDR3 in DNA: TGTGCCAGCAGCCAAGTTCGGGGGGCAGAGACCCAGTACTTC. This codes for CASSQVRGAETQYF.